Below, 8 T cell receptor beta chains from the same sample are listed, as sequenced in a study of blood T cell repertoires in COVID-19. The table came from immunoSEQ multiplex PCR; TCRdb's copy has only in-frame clones and leaves some out. The data show 150,000 to 200,000 clones, 65% to 85% seen once. The sequencing sample was made of peripheral blood. Receptors were obtained from a man aged 60-69 years with active or convalescent COVID-19.

This rearrangement joins TRBV4-2 to TRBJ2-1; 10 bases are a match to TRBD2. Unmatched junction bases numbered 4, after V lost 0 bases and J lost 8 bases. In germline, CDR1 is LGHNA, CDR2 YNFKEQ. This CDR3 has 15 residues. CDR3 nucleotides: TGTGCCAGCAGCCAAGATCCCCTAGCGGGAGATGAGCAGTTCTTC. As protein: CASSQDPLAGDEQFF.

On this clone itself: The same CDR3 is also encoded by other DNA sequences in this sample. The rearrangement uses TRBV6-1 and TRBJ1-2; D may be TRBD1 (5 bases). Germline CDR1 is MNHNS and CDR2 is SASEGT. V was clipped by 3 bases and J by 4 bases, with 9 bases between them. CDR3 length: 13 residues. CDR3 sequence reads: CASSEGRAYGYTF. CDR3 bases: TGTGCCAGCAGTGAGGGCAGGGCCTATGGCTACACCTTC.

The V and J genes are TRBV27 and TRBJ2-5, with 13 nucleotides matching TRBD2. Germline assignment: CDR1 MNHEY and CDR2 SMNVEV (reference sequence). The CDR3 extends over 16 amino acids. Unmatched junction bases numbered 8, after V lost 5 bases and J lost 5 bases. This CDR3 is CASSLGLAGVVETQYF. The CDR3 coding sequence is TGTGCCAGCAGTCTCGGACTAGCGGGAGTGGTGGAGACCCAGTACTTC.

The V call is TRBV30, the J call TRBJ2-7; 8 nucleotides agree with TRBD1. Per germline, CDR1 GTSNPN and CDR2 SVGIG (reference sequence). This CDR3 is built from 13 residues. The V and J ends lost 4 bases and 2 bases, in that order; junction bases with no gene match: 4. DNA for the CDR3: TGTGCCTGGAATGGACAGGGTCCCTACGAGCAGTACTTC. It is translated as CAWNGQGPYEQYF.

This clone was observed once. The V gene is TRBV6-6, the J gene TRBJ1-6, with TRBD1 as a possible D gene (5 bases). V was cut by 2 bases and J by 10 bases, with 12 bases left in between. Looked up from germline, CDR1 is MNHNY and CDR2 is SVGAGI (reference sequence). The CDR3 is 14 amino acids. The CDR3 nucleotides are TGTGCCAGCAGTTACGCGCAGGGAACCTCACCCCTCCACTTT. Protein sequence: CASSYAQGTSPLHF.

The gene calls are TRBV15 and TRBJ2-2, with TRBD1 as a possible D gene (7 bases). V dropped 0 bases and J dropped 7 bases, with 12 bases sitting between them. CDR3 length equals 15 residues. CDR1 and CDR2 (germline): LNHNV, YYDKDF (reference sequence). This chain's CDR3 is CATSREGGGGGELFF. The CDR3 DNA sequence: TGTGCCACCAGCAGAGAAGGAGGGGGCGGCGGGGAGCTGTTTTTT. Using reference TRBV15 and TRBJ2-2 for the parts outside the CDR3, the full variable domain is DAMVIQNPRYQVTQFGKPVTLSCSQTLNHNVMYWYQQKSSQAPKLLFHYYDKDFNNEADTPDNFQSRRPNTSFCFLDIRSPGLGDTAMYLCATSREGGGGGELFFGEGSRLTVL.

V gene TRBV7-8 combines with J gene TRBJ1-5; 9 bases are a match to TRBD1. The ends lost 3 bases at V and 7 bases at J; junction bases unmatched: 13. The CDR3 has 17 residues. In germline, CDR1 is SGHVS, CDR2 FQNEAQ. As DNA, the CDR3 is TGTGCCAGCAGCTTTCCGCCGGGACAGGGCTCAGGACAGCCCCAGCATTTT. Encoded protein: CASSFPPGQGSGQPQHF.

The chain joins TRBV7-3 to TRBJ2-3; tentative D call: TRBD2 (6 bases). The length of the CDR3 is 15 residues. Trimming removed 2 bases at V and 5 bases at J, with 14 bases between. CDR1 SGHTA and CDR2 FQGTGA come from the germline V gene. CDR3 loop: CASSLWPGAQDTQYF. CDR3 in DNA: TGTGCCAGCAGCTTATGGCCGGGAGCACAAGATACGCAGTATTTT. Using reference TRBV7-3 and TRBJ2-3 for the parts outside the CDR3, the full variable domain is GAGVSQTPSNKVTEKGKYVELRCDPISGHTALYWYRQSLGQGPEFLIYFQGTGAADDSGLPNDRFFAVRPEGSVSTLKIQRTERGDSAVYLCASSLWPGAQDTQYFGPGTRLTVL.